This T cell receptor (beta chain) was identified during a study of T-cell memory formation after mild COVID-19. About the study: Clusters of TCRs were largely donor specific.

The ends were cut back, 4 bases at V and 1 base at J, with 13 bases in the middle. The CDR3 extends over 15 amino acids. TCRdb fed the 5' RACE reads into MiXCR, producing one record per CDR3 protein. Found here are 400,000 or so distinct CDR3 sequences, around 20% of them singletons; the top ten hold 7.5% to 9.5%. This clonotype was seen only a few times. The clonotype originates from an adult woman who had mild COVID-19 (a few samples of this study predate the infection). Cell type and time point are not known. Sequencing was carried out using PBMCs or a T cell subset sorted from them (not recorded which). The genes are TRBV12-3 or TRBV12-4 and TRBJ1-2; the D gene is possibly TRBD1 (6 bases). The DNA for the CDR3 is TGTGCCAGCAGTTCCGACAGGATAGTTAACTATGGCTACACCTTC. It codes for CASSSDRIVNYGYTF.